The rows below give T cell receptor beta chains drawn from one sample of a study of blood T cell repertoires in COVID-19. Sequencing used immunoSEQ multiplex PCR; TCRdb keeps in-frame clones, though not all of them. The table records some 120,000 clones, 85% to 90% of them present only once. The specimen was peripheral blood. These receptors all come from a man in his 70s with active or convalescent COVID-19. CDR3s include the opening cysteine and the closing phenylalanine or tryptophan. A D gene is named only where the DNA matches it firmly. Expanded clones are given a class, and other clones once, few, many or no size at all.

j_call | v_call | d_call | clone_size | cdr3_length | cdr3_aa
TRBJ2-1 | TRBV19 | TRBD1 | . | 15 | CASSIRTGDGREQFF
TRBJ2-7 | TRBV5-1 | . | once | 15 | CASSLVPDNSYEQYF
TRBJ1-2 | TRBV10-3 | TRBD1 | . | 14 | CAISDGQGLEGYTF
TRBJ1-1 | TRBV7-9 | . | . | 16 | CASNLPPGTTNTEAFF
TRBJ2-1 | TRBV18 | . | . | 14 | CASSPRRLDNEQFF
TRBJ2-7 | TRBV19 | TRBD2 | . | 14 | CASSGSGRISEQYF
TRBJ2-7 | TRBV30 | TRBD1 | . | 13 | CAWKGQGFYEQYF
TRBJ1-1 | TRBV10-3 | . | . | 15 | CAISPTDLGGTEAFF
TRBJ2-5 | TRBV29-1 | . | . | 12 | CSVKGGGETQYF
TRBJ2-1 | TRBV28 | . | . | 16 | CASSALERSSYNEQFF
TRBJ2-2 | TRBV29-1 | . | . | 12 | CSVAGVPGELFF
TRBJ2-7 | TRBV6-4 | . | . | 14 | CASSASGSSYEQYF
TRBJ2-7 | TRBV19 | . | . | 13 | CASSIQYGDEQYF
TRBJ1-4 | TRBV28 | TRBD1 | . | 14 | CASSQTGTGRKLFF
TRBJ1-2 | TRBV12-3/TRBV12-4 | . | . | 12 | CASLGAVDGYTF
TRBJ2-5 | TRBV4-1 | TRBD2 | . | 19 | CASSPRGRTSGAYQETQYF
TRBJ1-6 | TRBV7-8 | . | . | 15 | CASSLAVGGWGPLHF
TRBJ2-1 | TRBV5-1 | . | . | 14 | CASSPSGESNEQFF
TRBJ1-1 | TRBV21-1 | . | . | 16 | CASSSRTGGRGTEAFF
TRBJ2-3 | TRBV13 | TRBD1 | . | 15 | CASSSRDRGGDTQYF
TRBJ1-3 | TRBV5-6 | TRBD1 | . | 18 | CASSSLGGSKSSGNTIYF
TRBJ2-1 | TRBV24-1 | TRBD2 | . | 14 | CAAASGASYNEQFF
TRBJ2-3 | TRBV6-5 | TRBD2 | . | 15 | CASSYQAGETDTQYF
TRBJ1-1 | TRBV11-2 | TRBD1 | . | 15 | CASSRRQGSNTEAFF
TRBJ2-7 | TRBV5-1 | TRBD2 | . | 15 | CASSPLSGSSYEQYF
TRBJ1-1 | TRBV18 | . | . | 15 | CASSPQAGSNTEAFF
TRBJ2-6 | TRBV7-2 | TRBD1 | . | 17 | CASSFGQGISGANVLTF
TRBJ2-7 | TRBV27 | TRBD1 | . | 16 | CASSSVPGTGTNEQYF
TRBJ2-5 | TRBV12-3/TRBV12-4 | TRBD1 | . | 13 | CASRETGIETQYF
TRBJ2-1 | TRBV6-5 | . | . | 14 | CASSYSIGSGEQFF
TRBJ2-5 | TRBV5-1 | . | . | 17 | CASTQLLDNQVQETQYF
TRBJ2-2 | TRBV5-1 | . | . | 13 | CASRVGSTGELFF
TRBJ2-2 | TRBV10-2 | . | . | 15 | CASSAQGANTGELFF
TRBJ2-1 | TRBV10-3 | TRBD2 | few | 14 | CAIGGLAGGYEQFF
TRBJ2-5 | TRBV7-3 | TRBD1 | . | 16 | CASSPGTGGIVETQYF
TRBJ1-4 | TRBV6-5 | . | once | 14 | CASRKGGSREKLFF
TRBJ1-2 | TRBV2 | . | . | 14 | CASRTQGKGYGYTF
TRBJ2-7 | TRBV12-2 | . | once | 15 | CASRLIWAGLYEQYF
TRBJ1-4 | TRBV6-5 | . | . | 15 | CASSFLTGRNEKLFF
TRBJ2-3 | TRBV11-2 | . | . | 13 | CASSAQQADTQYF
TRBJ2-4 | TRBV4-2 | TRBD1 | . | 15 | CASSHPNDRGNIQYF
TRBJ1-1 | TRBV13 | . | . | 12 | CASSYGGTEAFF
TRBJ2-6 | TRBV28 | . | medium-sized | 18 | CASSSLVNRDSGANVLTF
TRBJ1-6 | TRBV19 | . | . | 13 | CASSESGNSPLHF
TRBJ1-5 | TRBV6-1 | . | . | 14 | CASSENPGSQPQHF
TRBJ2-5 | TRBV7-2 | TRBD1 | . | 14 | CASSPGQGTETQYF
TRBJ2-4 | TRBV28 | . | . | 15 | CASGDGGIAKNIQYF
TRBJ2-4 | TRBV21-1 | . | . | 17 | CASSKSRRGLAKNIQYF
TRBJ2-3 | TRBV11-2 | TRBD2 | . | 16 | CASSQLAGGGTDTQYF
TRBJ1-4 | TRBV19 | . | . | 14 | CASSLDGDNEKLFF
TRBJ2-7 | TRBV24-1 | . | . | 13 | CATSVGGTGEQYF
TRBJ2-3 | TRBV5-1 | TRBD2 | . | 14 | CASSFGTSADTQYF
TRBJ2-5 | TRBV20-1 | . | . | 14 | CSASYQGSFETQYF
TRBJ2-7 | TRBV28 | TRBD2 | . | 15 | CASSLLPGLADEQYF
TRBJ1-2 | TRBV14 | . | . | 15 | CASSPHTGSHYGYTF
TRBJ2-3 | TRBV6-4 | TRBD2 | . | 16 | CASSASGRKGTDTQYF